The source of this TCR beta chain is a study of T cells in Graves' hyperthyroidism and ophthalmopathy. The study, taken as a whole, reports: Blood shared most expanded thyroid clonotypes above 0.001.

Regarding this clonotype: Antigen: not known. One end of the junction does not line up with germline, which may come from a read error.

RNA transcripts gave rise to amplified TCR beta CDR3 regions. When the TCR CDR3 underwent first-round RT-PCR, the HTBI primer set was used. TCRdb called the multiplex PCR reads again in MiXCR, with one record for every CDR3 protein. The data show fewer than 750,000 distinct CDR3 sequences, with roughly 15% seen just once and approximately 12% held by the top ten. The authors obtained PBMCs from about 9.5 ml of fresh peripheral blood. The CDR3 has 15 amino acids. The germline gives CDR1 SGHRS, CDR2 YFSETQ. Sequencing used blood. The rearrangement joins TRBV5-1 to TRBJ1-1; D might be TRBD1 (6 bases). The clonotype comes from a woman aged 45-65 years with Graves' ophthalmopathy. The CDR3 spells CASSQGRGGITGAFF. The CDR3 nucleotides read TGCGCCAGCAGCCAGGGTAGGGGGGGAATCACTGGAGCTTTCTTT.